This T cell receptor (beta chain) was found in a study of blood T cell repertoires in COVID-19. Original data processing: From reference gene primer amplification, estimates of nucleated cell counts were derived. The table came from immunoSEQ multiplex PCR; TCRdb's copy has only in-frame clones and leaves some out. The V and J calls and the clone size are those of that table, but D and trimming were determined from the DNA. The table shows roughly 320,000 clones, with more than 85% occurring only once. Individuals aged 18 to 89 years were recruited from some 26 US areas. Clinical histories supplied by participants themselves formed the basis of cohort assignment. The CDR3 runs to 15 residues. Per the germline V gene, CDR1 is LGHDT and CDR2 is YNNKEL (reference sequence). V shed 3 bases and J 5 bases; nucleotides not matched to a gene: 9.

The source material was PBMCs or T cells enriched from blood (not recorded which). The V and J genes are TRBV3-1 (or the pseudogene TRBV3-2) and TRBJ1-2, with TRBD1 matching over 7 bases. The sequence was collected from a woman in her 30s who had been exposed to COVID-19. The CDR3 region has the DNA TGTGCCAGCAGCCACGGGACAGAGCACCCTTATGGCTACACCTTC. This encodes CASSHGTEHPYGYTF.